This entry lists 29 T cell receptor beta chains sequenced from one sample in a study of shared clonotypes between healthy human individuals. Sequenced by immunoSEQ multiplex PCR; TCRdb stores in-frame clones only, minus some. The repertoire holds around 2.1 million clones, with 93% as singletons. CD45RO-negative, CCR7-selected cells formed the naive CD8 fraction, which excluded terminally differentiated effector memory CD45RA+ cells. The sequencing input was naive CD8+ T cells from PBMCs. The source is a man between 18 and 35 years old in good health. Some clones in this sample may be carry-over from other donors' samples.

The CDR3 reads CASSLQPEGYNEQFF. The DNA for the CDR3 is TGTGCCAGCAGCTTGCAACCTGAAGGGTACAATGAGCAGTTCTTC. The genes are TRBV7-9 and TRBJ2-1; unclear D gene. V lost 3 bases, J lost 4 bases, and 13 bases lay in between. The CDR3 is made up of 15 amino acids. CDR1 and CDR2 from the germline V gene are SEHNR and FQNEAQ (reference sequence).

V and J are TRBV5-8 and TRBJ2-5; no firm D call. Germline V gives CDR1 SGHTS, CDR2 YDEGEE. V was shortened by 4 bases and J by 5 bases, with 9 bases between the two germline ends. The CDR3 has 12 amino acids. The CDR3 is CASSPVGETQYF. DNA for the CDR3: TGTGCCAGCAGCCCGGTGGGGGAGACCCAGTACTTC.

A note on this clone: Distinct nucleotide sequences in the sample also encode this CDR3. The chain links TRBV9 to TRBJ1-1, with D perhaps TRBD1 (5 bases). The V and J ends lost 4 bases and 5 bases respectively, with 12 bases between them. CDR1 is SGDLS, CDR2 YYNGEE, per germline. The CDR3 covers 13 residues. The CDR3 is CASSPWGGTEAFF. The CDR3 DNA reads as TGTGCCAGCAGCCCGTGGGGGGGGACTGAAGCTTTCTTT.

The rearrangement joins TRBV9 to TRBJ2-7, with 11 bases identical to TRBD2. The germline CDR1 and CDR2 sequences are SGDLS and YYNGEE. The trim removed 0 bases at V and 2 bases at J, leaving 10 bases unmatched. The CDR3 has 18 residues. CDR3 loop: CASSVGPALAGGAYEQYF. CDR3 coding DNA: TGTGCCAGCAGCGTAGGGCCCGCCCTAGCGGGGGGCGCCTACGAGCAGTACTTC.

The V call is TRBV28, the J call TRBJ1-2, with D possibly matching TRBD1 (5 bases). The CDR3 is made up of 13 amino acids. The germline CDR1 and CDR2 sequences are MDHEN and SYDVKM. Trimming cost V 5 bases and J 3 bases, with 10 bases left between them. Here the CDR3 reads CASSARVDYGYTF. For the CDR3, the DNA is TGTGCCAGCAGTGCCAGGGTAGACTATGGCTACACCTTC.

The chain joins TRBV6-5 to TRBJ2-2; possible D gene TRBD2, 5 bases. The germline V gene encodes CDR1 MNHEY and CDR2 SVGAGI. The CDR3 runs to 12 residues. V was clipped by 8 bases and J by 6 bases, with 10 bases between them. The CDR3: CASEGLSGELFF. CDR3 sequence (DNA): TGTGCCAGCGAAGGACTGTCCGGGGAGCTGTTTTTT.

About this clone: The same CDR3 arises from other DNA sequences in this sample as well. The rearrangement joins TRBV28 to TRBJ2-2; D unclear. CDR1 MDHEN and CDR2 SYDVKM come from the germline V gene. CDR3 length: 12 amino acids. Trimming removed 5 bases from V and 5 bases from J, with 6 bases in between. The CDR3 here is CASSLRTGELFF. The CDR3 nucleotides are TGTGCCAGCAGTCTAAGGACCGGGGAGCTGTTTTTT. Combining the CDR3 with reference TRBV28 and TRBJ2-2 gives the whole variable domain DVKVTQSSRYLVKRTGEKVFLECVQDMDHENMFWYRQDPGLGLRLIYFSYDVKMKEKGDIPEGYSVSREKKERFSLILESASTNQTSMYLCASSLRTGELFFGEGSRLTVL.

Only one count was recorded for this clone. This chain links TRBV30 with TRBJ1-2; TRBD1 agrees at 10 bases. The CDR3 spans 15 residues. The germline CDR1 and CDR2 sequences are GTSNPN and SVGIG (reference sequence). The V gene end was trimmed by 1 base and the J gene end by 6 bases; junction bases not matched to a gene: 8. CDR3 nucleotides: TGTGCCTGGAGTGGATTAGGGGGACAGGGGAATGGCTACACCTTC. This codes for CAWSGLGGQGNGYTF.

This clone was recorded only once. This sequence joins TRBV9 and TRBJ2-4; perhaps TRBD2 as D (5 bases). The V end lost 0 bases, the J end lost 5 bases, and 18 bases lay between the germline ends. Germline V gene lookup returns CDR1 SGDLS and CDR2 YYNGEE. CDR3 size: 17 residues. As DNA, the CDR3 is TGTGCCAGCAGCGTAGTTGGAGGACCTTCTTCCCAAAACATTCAGTACTTC. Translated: CASSVVGGPSSQNIQYF.

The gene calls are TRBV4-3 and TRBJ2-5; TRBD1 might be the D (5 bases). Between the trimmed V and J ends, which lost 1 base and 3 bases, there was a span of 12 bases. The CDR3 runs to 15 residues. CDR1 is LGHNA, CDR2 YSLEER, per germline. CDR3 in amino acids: CASSQGIGVKETQYF. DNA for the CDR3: TGCGCCAGCAGCCAAGGAATAGGGGTAAAAGAGACCCAGTACTTC.

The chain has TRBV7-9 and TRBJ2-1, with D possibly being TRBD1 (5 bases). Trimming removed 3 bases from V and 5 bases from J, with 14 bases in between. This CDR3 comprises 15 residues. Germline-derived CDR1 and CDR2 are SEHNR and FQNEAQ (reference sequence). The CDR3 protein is CASSLGRGLHNEQFF. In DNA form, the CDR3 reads TGTGCCAGCAGCTTGGGAAGGGGTTTGCACAATGAGCAGTTCTTC.

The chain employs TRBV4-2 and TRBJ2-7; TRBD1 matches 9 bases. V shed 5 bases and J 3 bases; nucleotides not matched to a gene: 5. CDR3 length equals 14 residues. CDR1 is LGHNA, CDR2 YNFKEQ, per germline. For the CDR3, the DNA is TGTGCCAGCAGCTGGGACAGGGATGGCTACGAGCAGTACTTC. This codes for CASSWDRDGYEQYF.

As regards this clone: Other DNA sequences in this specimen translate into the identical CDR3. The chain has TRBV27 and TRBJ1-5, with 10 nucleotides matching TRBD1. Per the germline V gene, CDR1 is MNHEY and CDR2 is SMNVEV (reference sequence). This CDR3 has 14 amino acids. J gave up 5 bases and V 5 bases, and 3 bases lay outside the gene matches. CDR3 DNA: TGTGCCAGCAGTGACAGGGGGCGTGATCAGCCCCAGCATTTT. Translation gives CASSDRGRDQPQHF.

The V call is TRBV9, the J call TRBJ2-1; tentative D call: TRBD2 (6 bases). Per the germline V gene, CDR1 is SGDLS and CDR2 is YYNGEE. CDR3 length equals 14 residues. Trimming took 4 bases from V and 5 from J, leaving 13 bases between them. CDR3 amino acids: CASSTPGVNNEQFF. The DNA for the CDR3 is TGTGCCAGCAGCACTCCGGGAGTAAACAATGAGCAGTTCTTC. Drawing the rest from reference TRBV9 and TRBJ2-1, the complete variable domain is DSGVTQTPKHLITATGQRVTLRCSPRSGDLSVYWYQQSLDQGLQFLIQYYNGEERAKGNILERFSAQQFPDLHSELNLSSLELGDSALYFCASSTPGVNNEQFFGPGTRLTVL.

CDR3 DNA sequence: TGTGCCAGCAGTGCGGCGGAAGGAACTGAAGCTTTCTTT. It translates to CASSAAEGTEAFF. This sequence joins TRBV28 and TRBJ1-1; unclear D gene. CDR3 size: 13 residues. Germline V gives CDR1 MDHEN, CDR2 SYDVKM. V was pared by 5 bases and J by 5 bases, with 12 bases between.

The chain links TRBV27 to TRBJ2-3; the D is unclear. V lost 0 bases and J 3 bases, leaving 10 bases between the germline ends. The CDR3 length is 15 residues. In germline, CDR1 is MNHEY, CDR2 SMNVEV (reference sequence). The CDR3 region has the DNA TGTGCCAGCAGTTTATCACGAACCCTTACAGATACGCAGTATTTT. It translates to CASSLSRTLTDTQYF.

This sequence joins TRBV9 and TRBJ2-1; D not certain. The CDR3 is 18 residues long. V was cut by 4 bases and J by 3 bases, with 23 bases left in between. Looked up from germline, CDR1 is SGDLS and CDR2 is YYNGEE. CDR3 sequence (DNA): TGTGCCAGCAGCTCCCCCGGGCGAGCCTCGTTTCTCTACAATGAGCAGTTCTTC. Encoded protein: CASSSPGRASFLYNEQFF.

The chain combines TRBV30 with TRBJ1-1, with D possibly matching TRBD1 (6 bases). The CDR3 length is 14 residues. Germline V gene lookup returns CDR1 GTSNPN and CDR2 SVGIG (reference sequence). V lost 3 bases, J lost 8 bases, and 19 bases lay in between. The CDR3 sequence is CAWSTITGFAEAFF. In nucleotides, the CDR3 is TGTGCCTGGAGCACGATTACAGGGTTCGCCGAAGCTTTCTTT.

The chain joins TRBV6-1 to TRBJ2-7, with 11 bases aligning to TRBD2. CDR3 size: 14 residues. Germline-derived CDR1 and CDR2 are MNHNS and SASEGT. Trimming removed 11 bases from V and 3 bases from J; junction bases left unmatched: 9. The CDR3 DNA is TGTGCCCGGGCTAGCGGGAGGCGCGGCTACGAGCAGTACTTC. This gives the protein CARASGRRGYEQYF.

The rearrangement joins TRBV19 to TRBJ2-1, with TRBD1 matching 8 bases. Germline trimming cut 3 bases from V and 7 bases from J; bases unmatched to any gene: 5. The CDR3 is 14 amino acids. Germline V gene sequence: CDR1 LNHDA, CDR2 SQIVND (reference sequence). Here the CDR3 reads CASSIRQGMNEQFF. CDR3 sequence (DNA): TGTGCCAGTAGTATCCGACAGGGGATGAATGAGCAGTTCTTC.

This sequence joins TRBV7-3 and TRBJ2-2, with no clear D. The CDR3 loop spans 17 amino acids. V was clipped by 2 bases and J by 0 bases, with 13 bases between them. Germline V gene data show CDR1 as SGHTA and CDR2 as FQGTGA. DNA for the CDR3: TGTGCCAGCAGCTTAGGGCCAGCGACAACGAACACCGGGGAGCTGTTTTTT. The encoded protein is CASSLGPATTNTGELFF.

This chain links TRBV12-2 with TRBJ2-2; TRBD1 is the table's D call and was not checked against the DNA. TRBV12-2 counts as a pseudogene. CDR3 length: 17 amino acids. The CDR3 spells CASRYSKGAENTGELFF. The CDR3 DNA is TGTGCAAGTCGCTATTCGAAGGGGGCAGAGAACACCGGGGAGCTGTTTTTT.

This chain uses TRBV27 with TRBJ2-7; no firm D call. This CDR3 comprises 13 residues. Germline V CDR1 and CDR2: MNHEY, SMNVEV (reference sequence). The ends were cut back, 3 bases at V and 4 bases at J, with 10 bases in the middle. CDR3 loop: CASSFSAHYEQYF. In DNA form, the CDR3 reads TGTGCCAGCAGTTTCTCCGCGCATTACGAGCAGTACTTC.

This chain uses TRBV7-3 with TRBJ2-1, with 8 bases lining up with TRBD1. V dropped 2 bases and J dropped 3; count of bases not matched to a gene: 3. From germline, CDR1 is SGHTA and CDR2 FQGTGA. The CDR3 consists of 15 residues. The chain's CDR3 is CASSLDRGGYNEQFF. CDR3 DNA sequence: TGTGCCAGCAGCTTAGACAGGGGCGGCTACAATGAGCAGTTCTTC.

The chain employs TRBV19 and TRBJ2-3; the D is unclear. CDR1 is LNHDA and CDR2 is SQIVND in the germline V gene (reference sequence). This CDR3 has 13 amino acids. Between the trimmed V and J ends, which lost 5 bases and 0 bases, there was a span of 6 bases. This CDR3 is CASSPISTDTQYF. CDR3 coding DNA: TGTGCCAGTAGTCCTATTAGCACAGATACGCAGTATTTT. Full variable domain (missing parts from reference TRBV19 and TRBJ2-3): DGGITQSPKYLFRKEGQNVTLSCEQNLNHDAMYWYRQDPGQGLRLIYYSQIVNDFQKGDIAEGYSVSREKKESFPLTVTSAQKNPTAFYLCASSPISTDTQYFGPGTRLTVL.

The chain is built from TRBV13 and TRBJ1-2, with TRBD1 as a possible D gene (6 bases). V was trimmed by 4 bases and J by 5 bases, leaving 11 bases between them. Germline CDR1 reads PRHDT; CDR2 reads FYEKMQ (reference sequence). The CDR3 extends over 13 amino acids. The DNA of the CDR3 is TGTGCCAGCAGCTCCGACAGGTTTTATGGCTACACCTTC. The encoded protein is CASSSDRFYGYTF.

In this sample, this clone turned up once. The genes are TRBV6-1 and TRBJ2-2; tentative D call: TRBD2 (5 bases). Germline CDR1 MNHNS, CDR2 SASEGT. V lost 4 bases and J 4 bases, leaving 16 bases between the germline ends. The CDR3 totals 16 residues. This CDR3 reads CASSVRGGRRTGELFF. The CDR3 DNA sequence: TGTGCCAGCAGTGTTCGGGGTGGCCGGCGCACCGGGGAGCTGTTTTTT.

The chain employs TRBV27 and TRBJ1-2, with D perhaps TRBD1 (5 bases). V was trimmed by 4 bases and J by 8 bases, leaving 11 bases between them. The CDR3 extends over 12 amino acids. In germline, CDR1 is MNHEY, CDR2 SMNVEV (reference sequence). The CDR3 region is CASSSRQGGYTF. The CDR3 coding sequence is TGTGCCAGCAGTTCCAGGCAGGGAGGCTACACCTTC.

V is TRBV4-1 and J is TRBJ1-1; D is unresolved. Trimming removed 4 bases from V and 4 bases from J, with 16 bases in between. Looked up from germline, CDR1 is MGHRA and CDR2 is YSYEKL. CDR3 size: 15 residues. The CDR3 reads CASSPSVRRPTEAFF. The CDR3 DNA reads TGCGCCAGCAGCCCGTCGGTAAGGCGGCCCACTGAAGCTTTCTTT.